The 20 T cell receptor beta chains listed next were all sequenced from one sample in a study of OX40 agonist ivuxolimab in advanced cancers. Libraries were prepared by immunoSEQ multiplex PCR; TCRdb keeps only in-frame clonotypes and omits some of them. Counted here are 55,000 to 70,000 clones, over 70% occurring once; the ten biggest clones make up approximately 1.2%. The sequencing used CD4+ or CD8+ T cells sorted from blood, collected in a trial of the OX40 agonist ivuxolimab. The receptors shown here come from an adult with an advanced solid tumor such as melanoma, head and neck, liver or kidney cancer.

This clone was seen only a few times. One end of the junction is discordant with germline, which a read error may explain. V gene TRBV29-1 combines with J gene TRBJ1-1, with unresolved D. The CDR3 runs to 12 residues. Germline CDR1 is SQVTM and CDR2 is ANQGSEA. The CDR3 here is CSVKEGVTEAFF. The DNA for the CDR3 is TGCAGCGTTAAAGAGGGTGTCACTGAAGCTTTCTTT.

The rearrangement links TRBV7-2 to TRBJ1-2; 8 positions agree with TRBD1. CDR3 size: 15 residues. The V segment lost 4 bases and the J segment 6 bases; nucleotides outside the gene matches: 10. CDR1 and CDR2 (germline): SGHTA, FQGNSA. CDR3 in DNA: TGTGCCAGCAGCTACGACAGGGGTTCGTTGGATGGCTACACCTTC. It encodes CASSYDRGSLDGYTF.

This sequence joins TRBV2 and TRBJ2-1; possible D gene TRBD1, 7 bases. CDR1 SNHLY and CDR2 FYNNEI come from the germline V gene. This CDR3 contains 17 residues. V lost 7 bases to trimming and J lost 4 bases, with 23 bases between them. The CDR3 sequence: CASTSPQGGAAYNEQFF. CDR3 nucleotide sequence: TGTGCCAGCACCAGCCCCCAGGGGGGCGCAGCTTACAATGAGCAGTTCTTC.

A word on this clone: Different DNA sequences within this sample yield the same CDR3. This chain uses TRBV5-5 with TRBJ1-4; possibly TRBD1 for D (5 bases). Germline CDR1 SGHKS, CDR2 YYEKEE (reference sequence). The CDR3 sequence is 15 residues long. Trimming took 0 bases from V and 1 from J, leaving 7 bases between them. The CDR3 nucleotides read TGTGCCAGCAGCTTGGAGGGGTTAACTAATGAAAAACTGTTTTTT. The encoded protein is CASSLEGLTNEKLFF.

The J gene is TRBJ2-1, the V gene TRBV7-8, with D possibly being TRBD2 (5 bases). The V and J ends lost 5 bases and 4 bases respectively, with 9 bases between them. Germline values: CDR1 SGHVS, CDR2 FQNEAQ. This CDR3 spans 13 amino acids. The CDR3 nucleotides read TGTGCCAGCAGCCGAACTAGTTACAATGAGCAGTTCTTC. Protein product: CASSRTSYNEQFF.

V gene TRBV5-6 combines with J gene TRBJ1-5, with TRBD1 identical over 11 bases. V lost 5 bases to trimming and J lost 1 base; unmatched junction nucleotides: 8. Germline CDR1 reads SGHDT; CDR2 reads YYEEEE. This CDR3 has 17 residues. CDR3 coding DNA: TGTGCCAGCAGTAGGAGGGGGACAGGGGGAAGCAATCAGCCCCAGCATTTT. This sequence encodes CASSRRGTGGSNQPQHF.

The rearrangement links TRBV5-6 to TRBJ1-1; D is perhaps TRBD1 (5 bases). The CDR3 is made up of 13 amino acids. Germline CDR1 is SGHDT and CDR2 is YYEEEE. Trimming removed 3 bases from V and 4 bases from J, with 10 bases in between. This CDR3 reads CASSSGGTTEAFF. CDR3 nucleotide sequence: TGTGCCAGCAGCTCCGGGGGGACCACTGAAGCTTTCTTT.

The chain has TRBV2 and TRBJ2-5, with no clear D. Looked up from germline, CDR1 is SNHLY and CDR2 is FYNNEI. The V gene lost 6 bases and the J gene lost 2 bases, with 10 bases spanning the gap. There are 13 residues in the CDR3. The CDR3 sequence: CASRTPKQETQYF. The CDR3 DNA sequence: TGTGCCAGCAGAACCCCAAAACAAGAGACCCAGTACTTC.

The CDR3 protein is CASSEQGNEAFF. CDR3 nucleotides: TGCGCCAGCAGTGAACAGGGAAACGAAGCTTTCTTT. The genes are TRBV10-2 and TRBJ1-1, with D perhaps TRBD1 (6 bases). The germline V and J ends were trimmed by 3 bases and 8 bases, with 10 bases remaining between them. The CDR3 consists of 12 residues. Germline V gene sequence: CDR1 WSHSY, CDR2 SAAADI.

The chain couples TRBV19 to TRBJ1-1, with D possibly matching TRBD1 (6 bases). V lost 5 bases and J lost 5, with 15 bases in between. Germline CDR1 is LNHDA and CDR2 is SQIVND (reference sequence). The CDR3 length is 14 residues. The CDR3, as DNA: TGTGCCAGTAGTCTTTACAGGGATGGGACTGAAGCTTTCTTT. As protein: CASSLYRDGTEAFF.

About this clone itself: The junction departs from the called germline gene at one end, perhaps through a read error. The genes are TRBV6-5 and TRBJ1-1, with no clear D. There are 15 residues in the CDR3. Per the germline V gene, CDR1 is MNHEY and CDR2 is SVGAGI. CDR3 loop: CASSYVTLQNTEAFF. In DNA form, the CDR3 reads TGTGCCAGCAGTTACGTGACCCTCCAGAACACTGAAGCCTTCTTT.

This clone has a single count. The chain uses TRBV7-8 and TRBJ1-2, with D uncertain. Germline V CDR1 and CDR2: SGHVS, FQNEAQ. The CDR3 loop spans 15 amino acids. Between the trimmed V and J ends, which lost 0 bases and 2 bases, there was a span of 10 bases. In DNA form, the CDR3 reads TGTGCCAGCAGCTTAGCAGGGCCGTCCAACTATGGCTACACCTTC. Its translation is CASSLAGPSNYGYTF.

The CDR3 region is CASSIEGGTAPYGYTF. CDR3 coding DNA: TGTGCCAGTAGTATTGAGGGAGGGACAGCTCCCTATGGCTACACCTTC. The chain carries TRBV19 and TRBJ1-2; 7 bases line up with TRBD1. CDR3 length equals 16 residues. Germline V CDR1 and CDR2: LNHDA, SQIVND (reference sequence). The trim removed 3 bases at V and 4 bases at J, leaving 11 bases unmatched.

The chain recombines TRBV4-1 with TRBJ1-1; D remains ambiguous. In germline, CDR1 is MGHRA, CDR2 YSYEKL. CDR3 length: 14 amino acids. The ends were cut back, 5 bases at V and 6 bases at J, with 16 bases in the middle. The CDR3 coding sequence is TGCGCCAGCAGCTCACTAAGCGTGTCAGCTGAAGCTTTCTTT. It yields the protein CASSSLSVSAEAFF.

This chain uses TRBV5-1 with TRBJ2-2; no clear D. Trimming pared 4 bases from V and 8 bases from J, leaving 9 bases between. CDR1 is SGHRS, CDR2 YFSETQ, per germline. This CDR3 spans 12 amino acids. The CDR3 region is CASSVGVGELFF. The CDR3 DNA sequence: TGCGCCAGCAGCGTTGGGGTAGGGGAGCTGTTTTTT.

The J gene is TRBJ2-7, the V gene TRBV6-5; the D call may be TRBD1 or TRBD2 (5 bases each). The CDR3 has 15 residues. The germline gives CDR1 MNHEY, CDR2 SVGAGI. V was trimmed by 5 bases and J by 1 base, leaving 15 bases between them. The DNA of the CDR3 is TGTGCCAGCAGTCGTACCGGGACCGAGTCCTACGAGCAGTACTTC. This codes for CASSRTGTESYEQYF.

The chain recombines TRBV4-2 with TRBJ2-5, with D possibly matching TRBD2 (6 bases). CDR1 is LGHNA and CDR2 is YNFKEQ in the germline V gene. Trimming cost V 2 bases and J 4 bases, with 14 bases left between them. The CDR3 is 15 residues long. DNA for the CDR3: TGTGCCAGCAGCCAATCCGCGGGGTTACGAGAGACCCAGTACTTC. Translating gives CASSQSAGLRETQYF.

The chain has TRBV29-1 and TRBJ1-1; TRBD1 is a possible D gene (6 bases). V was pared by 7 bases and J by 5 bases, with 17 bases between. CDR3 length: 13 residues. Per the germline V gene, CDR1 is SQVTM and CDR2 is ANQGSEA. The CDR3 loop reads CSANPEQGTEAFF. The CDR3 DNA sequence: TGCAGCGCAAACCCCGAACAGGGTACTGAAGCTTTCTTT.

The chain joins TRBV5-6 to TRBJ1-2; D may be TRBD1 (6 bases). V gave up 5 bases and J gave up 4 bases, with 12 bases separating them. In germline, CDR1 is SGHDT, CDR2 YYEEEE. The CDR3 covers 13 residues. The CDR3 nucleotides read TGTGCCAGCAGGCTGCAGGGGACCTATGGCTACACCTTC. Encoded protein: CASRLQGTYGYTF.

This chain joins TRBV5-1 and TRBJ1-1; D is uncertain. CDR3 size: 15 residues. V gave up 0 bases and J gave up 7 bases, with 16 bases separating them. The germline V gene has CDR1 SGHRS and CDR2 YFSETQ. CDR3 DNA sequence: TGCGCCAGCAGCTTGGGCCCTCCGGGTTACGGTGAAGCTTTCTTT. It is translated as CASSLGPPGYGEAFF.